Listed below are T cell receptor beta chains from one sample, sequenced in a study of T cells in Graves' hyperthyroidism and ophthalmopathy. MiXCR, run by TCRdb on the multiplex PCR reads, gives a single entry per CDR3 protein. The repertoire consists of about 590,000 distinct CDR3 sequences, with approximately 14% occurring once and the leading ten covering under 8%. The material sequenced was blood. Receptors were obtained from a woman under 40 with Graves' hyperthyroidism. Each CDR3 is given with its conserved first and last residue. Each record gives: J gene, V gene, clone size, CDR3 protein. Clone size is given for some rows only: seen once, a few or many times, or a class if the clone is expanded.

TRBJ2-1	TRBV20-1	.	CSARPYNEQFF
TRBJ2-2	TRBV18	few	CASSPQGATNTGELFF
TRBJ2-2	TRBV7-2	many	CASSWTVTGELFF
TRBJ2-1	TRBV7-9	many	CASSVTHEQFF
TRBJ2-7	TRBV18	many	CASSPGASGRNEQYF
TRBJ2-7	TRBV7-2	many	CASSLVRDPFDEQYF
TRBJ2-7	TRBV28	many	CASSLPPRGGSRGPYEQYF
TRBJ2-7	TRBV10-3	many	CAISPGTSGYEQYF
TRBJ2-1	TRBV6-5	many	CASSYSRLAGGNEQFF
TRBJ2-3	TRBV7-9	many	CASSPSVSTDTQYF
TRBJ2-7	TRBV11-3	many	CASSPSTVSGEQYF
TRBJ2-7	TRBV6-1	many	CASSPRTTRSEQYF
TRBJ1-1	TRBV27	.	CASSLQGTGTEAFF
TRBJ2-1	TRBV30	many	CAWSMGNEQFF
TRBJ2-7	TRBV28	many	CASSLGYSWNHQSSYEQYF
TRBJ2-3	TRBV29-1	many	CSVEDHMSGSTDTQYF
TRBJ2-3	TRBV3-1	many	CASSRWDSHYTQYF
TRBJ2-7	TRBV5-5	.	CASSLAGNEQYF
TRBJ2-5	TRBV4-3	.	CASSQEGQGLRETQYF
TRBJ2-1	TRBV27	few	CASSFKGGLISRSYNEQFF
TRBJ2-3	TRBV6-2/TRBV6-3	.	CASSSPYIPDTQYF
TRBJ2-1	TRBV20-1	many	CSARRPGTHPYNEQFF